This T cell receptor beta chain was recovered during a study of shared clonotypes between healthy human individuals. The overall study: Three CD4 naive, three CD4 memory, two CD8 naive and one CD8 memory plate were used per donor.

CD45RO negativity and positive selection for CCR7 defined naive CD8 cells, a population that excluded terminally differentiated effector memory CD45RA+ cells. Germline V gene lookup returns CDR1 MDHEN and CDR2 SYDVKM. Trimming stripped 8 bases from V and 5 bases from J, with 10 bases between. The CDR3 spans 12 residues. The assay ran at deep level. In the study's own analysis: Junction-only sequences without quality scores were provided by ImmunoSEQ, so filtering was different. Sequencing was performed with immunoSEQ multiplex PCR; in TCRdb, only in-frame clones are kept and a portion is missing. V, J and clone size reflect that table, while D and trimming were determined from the DNA. The table shows about 610,000 clones, with roughly 96% occurring only once.

Sequencing was done on a sample of naive CD8+ T cells sorted from blood. The gene calls are TRBV28 and TRBJ2-1; D might be TRBD2 (5 bases). The receptor's source is a woman younger than 45 in good health. The CDR3 region is CASGREHNEQFF. The CDR3 coding sequence is TGTGCCAGCGGCCGGGAACACAATGAGCAGTTCTTC. The variable domain in full, completed from reference TRBV28 and TRBJ2-1, reads DVKVTQSSRYLVKRTGEKVFLECVQDMDHENMFWYRQDPGLGLRLIYFSYDVKMKEKGDIPEGYSVSREKKERFSLILESASTNQTSMYLCASGREHNEQFFGPGTRLTVL.